One sample yielded the 6 T cell receptor beta chains listed below, sequenced in a study of blood T cell repertoires in COVID-19. Assay used: immunoSEQ multiplex PCR; TCRdb lists only in-frame clones, some missing. The profile shows approximately 270,000 clones, around 86% of them singletons. The sequencing sample was made of peripheral blood. The receptor set was obtained from a middle-aged man with acute or convalescent COVID-19.

The chain uses TRBV7-2 and TRBJ2-3, with D possibly being TRBD1 (6 bases). V was clipped by 1 base and J by 0 bases, with 8 bases between them. This CDR3 spans 15 amino acids. Germline V gene data show CDR1 as SGHTA and CDR2 as FQGNSA. The CDR3 DNA follows: TGTGCCAGCAGCTTAGACAGGGCTAGCACAGATACGCAGTATTTT. This codes for CASSLDRASTDTQYF.

The J gene is TRBJ2-1, the V gene TRBV9, with unresolved D. Trimming took 0 bases from V and 6 from J, leaving 13 bases between them. Germline V gives CDR1 SGDLS, CDR2 YYNGEE. The CDR3 runs to 15 residues. In nucleotides, the CDR3 is TGTGCCAGCAGCGTAGAACCCCTGGGCCCCAATGAGCAGTTCTTC. Translation: CASSVEPLGPNEQFF.

The chain carries TRBV20-1 and TRBJ2-3; D perhaps matches TRBD2 (6 bases). Germline loops: CDR1 DFQATT, CDR2 SNEGSKA (reference sequence). This CDR3 comprises 14 residues. The V end lost 3 bases, the J end lost 6 bases, and 16 bases lay between the germline ends. The CDR3 region is CSASDLGGTDTQYF. The DNA for the CDR3 is TGCAGTGCTAGTGATTTGGGGGGAACGGATACGCAGTATTTT.

The V call is TRBV2, the J call TRBJ1-1; 9 bases line up with TRBD1. CDR3 length: 17 amino acids. The V gene's germline CDR1 is SNHLY and CDR2 FYNNEI. Losses at the gene ends were 7 bases for V and 10 bases for J; bases not matched to a gene: 22. The CDR3 nucleotides read TGTGCCAGCAATCCACTTACAGGGGGCAGTTCTGGGGGCGTAGCTTTCTTT. This sequence encodes CASNPLTGGSSGGVAFF.

The chain uses TRBV5-6 and TRBJ1-1, with D perhaps matching TRBD1 (5 bases). Germline V lookup: CDR1 SGHDT, CDR2 YYEEEE. This CDR3 comprises 14 residues. With 4 bases removed from V and 3 bases from J, the gap between germline ends came to 13 bases. The CDR3 nucleotides read TGTGCCAGCAGCCACGGGACTTCTCACACTGAAGCTTTCTTT. Translation: CASSHGTSHTEAFF.

This clone was recorded only once. The chain joins TRBV10-3 to TRBJ2-2; 11 bases align to TRBD2. Germline values: CDR1 ENHRY, CDR2 SYGVKD. V was pared by 4 bases and J by 2 bases, with 6 bases of the junction left unmatched. This CDR3 comprises 17 residues. The CDR3 loop is CAISGAGTSGNTGELFF. DNA for the CDR3: TGTGCCATCAGTGGAGCCGGGACTAGCGGAAACACCGGGGAGCTGTTTTTT.